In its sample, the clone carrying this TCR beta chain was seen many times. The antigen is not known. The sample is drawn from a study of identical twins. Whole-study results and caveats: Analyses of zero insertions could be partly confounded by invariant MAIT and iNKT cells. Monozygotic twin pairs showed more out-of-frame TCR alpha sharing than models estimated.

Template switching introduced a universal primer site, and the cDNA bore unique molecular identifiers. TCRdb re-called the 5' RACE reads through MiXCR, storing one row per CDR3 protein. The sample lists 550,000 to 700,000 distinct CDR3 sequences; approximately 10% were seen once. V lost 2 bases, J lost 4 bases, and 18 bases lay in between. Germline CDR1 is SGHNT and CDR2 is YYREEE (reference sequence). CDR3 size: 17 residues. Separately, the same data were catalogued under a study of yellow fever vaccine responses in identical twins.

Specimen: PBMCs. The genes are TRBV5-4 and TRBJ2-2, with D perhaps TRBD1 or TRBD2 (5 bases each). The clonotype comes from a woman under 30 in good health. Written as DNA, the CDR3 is TGTGCCAGCAGCTTACCGGGATCCGGGGCGAGCACCGGGGAGCTGTTTTTT. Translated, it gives CASSLPGSGASTGELFF. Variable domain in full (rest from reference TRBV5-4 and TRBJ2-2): ETGVTQSPTHLIKTRGQQVTLRCSSQSGHNTVSWYQQALGQGPQFIFQYYREEENGRGNFPPRFSGLQFPNYSSELNVNALELDDSALYLCASSLPGSGASTGELFFGEGSRLTVL.